The present T cell receptor beta chain was sequenced within a study of siplizumab effects on memory and regulatory T cells. Worth noting for this clone: Its target is unknown.

TCRdb keeps only in-frame clones here, not all; method: immunoSEQ multiplex PCR. The data show 70,000 to 90,000 clones, 80% to 90% seen once. Whole-study results and caveats: Unstimulated naive T cells seemed to show more diversity than memory cells did, and they also seemed to be among the major contributors to the alloresponse. There were only a minor fraction of alloreactive clones that mapped to unstimulated subsets.

The receptor was derived from a human donor in good health. The sequenced material came from CD4+ T cells sorted from blood.

The CDR3 is CASSQDGQGQETQYF. As DNA, the CDR3 is TGTGCCAGCAGCCAAGACGGGCAGGGTCAAGAGACCCAGTACTTC. The chain has TRBV11-3 and TRBJ2-5; maybe TRBD1 (5 bases). V was cut by 5 bases and J by 2 bases, with 15 bases left in between. Germline V CDR1 and CDR2: SGHNT, YENEEA. This CDR3 has 15 residues. The entire variable domain, with the rest obtained from reference TRBV11-3 and TRBJ2-5, is as follows: EAGVVQSPRYKIIEKKQPVAFWCNPISGHNTLYWYLQNLGQGPELLIRYENEEAVDDSQLPKDRFSAERLKGVDSTLKIQPAELGDSAVYLCASSQDGQGQETQYFGPGTRLLVL.